These T cell receptor beta chains were read from a single sample in a study of blood T cell repertoires in COVID-19. Profiling relied on immunoSEQ multiplex PCR, and the TCRdb table lists in-frame clones only, not all of them. The table shows about 190,000 clones, with around 90% occurring only once. Sequencing was carried out using peripheral blood. The receptors were gathered from a middle-aged man with acute or convalescent COVID-19. The CDR3 runs from the conserved cysteine through the conserved F or W. The size of a clone is reported for some rows only, either as once, few or many, or as a class for expanded clones.

V	size	length	J	CDR3
TRBV30	NA	13	TRBJ2-3	CAWSRGTTDTQYF
TRBV5-4	NA	15	TRBJ1-5	CASSFGGNSNQPQHF
TRBV28	NA	16	TRBJ2-2	CASSQDFQWNTGELFF
TRBV4-3	NA	15	TRBJ1-5	CASSPNTGVGQPQHF
TRBV5-1	NA	14	TRBJ2-3	CASSLGTGSDTQYF
TRBV3-1/TRBV3-2	NA	15	TRBJ1-3	CASRLSLVSGNTIYF
TRBV19	NA	16	TRBJ2-3	CASSSLGGPDTDTQYF
TRBV27	NA	16	TRBJ1-4	CASSRTRQGLGEKLFF
TRBV29-1	NA	17	TRBJ2-5	CSVELAFGRATQETQYF
TRBV4-3	NA	15	TRBJ2-3	CASSQGQGSSDTQYF
TRBV28	NA	14	TRBJ1-2	CASSLSQGSNGYTF
TRBV6-6	NA	13	TRBJ1-1	CASSYSQGAGAFF
TRBV12-3/TRBV12-4	NA	13	TRBJ2-7	CASSPRWEYEQYF
TRBV5-1	NA	14	TRBJ2-3	CASKAGGQTDTQYF
TRBV7-3	NA	14	TRBJ2-1	CASSRGLYYNEQFF
TRBV29-1	NA	14	TRBJ1-4	CSVFIQGAREKLFF
TRBV28	once	14	TRBJ1-4	CASTRPGFGEKLFF
TRBV7-2	NA	17	TRBJ2-1	CASSPAASGSAYNEQFF
TRBV9	NA	15	TRBJ2-3	CASSVGGVSTDTQYF
TRBV5-4	once	15	TRBJ2-7	CASTASPSGNYEQYF
TRBV7-9	NA	14	TRBJ2-5	CASSFRTGRGTQYF
TRBV11-2	NA	16	TRBJ2-7	CASSLDGQGRVYEQYF
TRBV2	NA	14	TRBJ1-5	CASSDPGGNQPQHF
TRBV9	once	13	TRBJ2-1	CASSADRLNEQFF
TRBV4-1	NA	15	TRBJ2-7	CASSHQGQGVFEQYF
TRBV15	NA	13	TRBJ1-1	CATSEVMNTEAFF
TRBV4-1	NA	14	TRBJ2-1	CASSQNSRYNEQFF
TRBV7-9	NA	15	TRBJ2-4	CASSLSSEAKNIQYF
TRBV29-1	NA	13	TRBJ1-2	CSVVGIEGRDYTF
TRBV6-4	NA	13	TRBJ2-7	CASSFRTGREQYF
TRBV28	NA	14	TRBJ1-2	CASSFGTALYGYTF
TRBV19	NA	16	TRBJ2-2	CASTPWAGANTGELFF
TRBV28	NA	11	TRBJ1-2	CAIQGFYGYTF
TRBV29-1	NA	13	TRBJ2-3	CSVEDRNTDTQYF
TRBV19	NA	15	TRBJ2-7	CASSRGAGLSYEQYF
TRBV18	NA	15	TRBJ1-4	CASSPRLEGSEKLFF
TRBV11-2	few	13	TRBJ1-1	CASSTRTDTEAFF
TRBV28	once	14	TRBJ1-2	CASSLIREIYGYTF
TRBV7-2	NA	17	TRBJ2-5	CASSFLAGGPRFETQYF
TRBV4-1	NA	16	TRBJ1-4	CASSQDLPGQGEKLFF
TRBV7-9	NA	13	TRBJ1-4	CASIRQGNEKLFF
TRBV5-1	few	14	TRBJ1-1	CASSRSEMNTEAFF
TRBV19	NA	14	TRBJ2-3	CASSIAGRRDTQYF
TRBV19	once	14	TRBJ2-2	CATGGQGITGELFF
TRBV18	NA	13	TRBJ1-6	CASSQGRGTPLHF
TRBV29-1	NA	14	TRBJ2-3	CSVEKGSGGDTQYF
TRBV7-9	NA	14	TRBJ1-1	CASRLQGGNTEAFF
TRBV9	NA	18	TRBJ2-2	CASSVDGVTGVNTGELFF
TRBV30	NA	14	TRBJ1-6	CAWSLGGSLRALHF
TRBV11-2	NA	15	TRBJ1-2	CASSLNEGARDGYTF
TRBV19	NA	14	TRBJ1-6	CASSERQDNSPLHF
TRBV6-5	NA	14	TRBJ2-7	CASSQTGGYNEQYF
TRBV5-1	NA	13	TRBJ2-3	CASRTGPRDTQYF
TRBV27	NA	16	TRBJ1-4	CASSTRDRTTNEKLFF
TRBV4-1	NA	17	TRBJ2-5	CASSPYPPLAGGETQYF
TRBV7-2	NA	17	TRBJ2-1	CASSFPGLAGDYNEQFF
TRBV29-1	NA	15	TRBJ2-7	CSVALIGGAESEQYF
TRBV9	NA	15	TRBJ2-1	CASSSSGRAYNEQFF